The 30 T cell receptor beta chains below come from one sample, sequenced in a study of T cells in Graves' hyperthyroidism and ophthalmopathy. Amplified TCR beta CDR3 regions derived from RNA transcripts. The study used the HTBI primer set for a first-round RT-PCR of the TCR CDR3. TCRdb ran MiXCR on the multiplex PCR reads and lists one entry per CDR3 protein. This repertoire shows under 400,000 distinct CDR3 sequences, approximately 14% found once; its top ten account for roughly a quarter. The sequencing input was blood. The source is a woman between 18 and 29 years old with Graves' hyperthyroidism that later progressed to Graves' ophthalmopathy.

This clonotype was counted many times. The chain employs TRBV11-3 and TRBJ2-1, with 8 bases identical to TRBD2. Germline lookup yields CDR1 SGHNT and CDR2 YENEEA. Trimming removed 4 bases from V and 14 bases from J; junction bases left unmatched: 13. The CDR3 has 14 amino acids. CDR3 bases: TGTGCCAGCAGCTCACCACGGCAAGCGGGAGTGAAGTTCTTC. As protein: CASSSPRQAGVKFF.

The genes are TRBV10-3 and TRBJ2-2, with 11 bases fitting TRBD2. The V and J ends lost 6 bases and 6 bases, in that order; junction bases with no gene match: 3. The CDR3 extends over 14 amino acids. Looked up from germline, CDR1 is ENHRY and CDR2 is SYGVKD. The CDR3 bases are TGTGCCATCAGAGATAGCGGGAGGGCCGGGGAGCTGTTTTTT. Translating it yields CAIRDSGRAGELFF.

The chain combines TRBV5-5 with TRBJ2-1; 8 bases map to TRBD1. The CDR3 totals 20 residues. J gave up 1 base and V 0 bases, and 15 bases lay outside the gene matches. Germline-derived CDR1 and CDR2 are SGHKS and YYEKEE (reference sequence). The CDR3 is CASSLGSPPRTGWSYNEQFF. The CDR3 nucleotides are TGTGCCAGCAGCTTGGGGTCCCCCCCGCGGACAGGGTGGTCCTACAATGAGCAGTTCTTC. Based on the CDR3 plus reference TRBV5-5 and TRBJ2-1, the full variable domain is DAGVTQSPTHLIKTRGQQVTLRCSPISGHKSVSWYQQVLGQGPQFIFQYYEKEERGRGNFPDRFSARQFPNYSSELNVNALLLGDSALYLCASSLGSPPRTGWSYNEQFFGPGTRLTVL.

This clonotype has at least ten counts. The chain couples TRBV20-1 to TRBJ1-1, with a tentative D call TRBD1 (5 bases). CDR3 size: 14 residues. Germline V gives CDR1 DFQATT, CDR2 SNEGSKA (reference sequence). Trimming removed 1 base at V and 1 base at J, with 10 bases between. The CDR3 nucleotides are TGCAGTGCTAGAGGGGGGGGGTGGAACACTGAAGCTTTCTTT. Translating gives CSARGGGWNTEAFF.

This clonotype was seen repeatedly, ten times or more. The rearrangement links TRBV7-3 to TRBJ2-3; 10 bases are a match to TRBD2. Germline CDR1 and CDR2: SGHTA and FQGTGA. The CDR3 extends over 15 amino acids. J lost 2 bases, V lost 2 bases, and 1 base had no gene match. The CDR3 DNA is TGTGCCAGCAGCTTACTAGCGGGAGACACAGATACGCAGTATTTT. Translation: CASSLLAGDTDTQYF. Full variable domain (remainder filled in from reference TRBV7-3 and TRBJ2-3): GAGVSQTPSNKVTEKGKYVELRCDPISGHTALYWYRQSLGQGPEFLIYFQGTGAADDSGLPNDRFFAVRPEGSVSTLKIQRTERGDSAVYLCASSLLAGDTDTQYFGPGTRLTVL.

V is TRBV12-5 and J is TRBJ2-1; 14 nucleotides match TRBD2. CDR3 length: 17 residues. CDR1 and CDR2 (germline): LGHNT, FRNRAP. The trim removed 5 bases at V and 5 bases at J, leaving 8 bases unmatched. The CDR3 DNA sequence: TGTGCTAGTGGTGAGGGACTAGCGGGAGAACCTCACAATGAGCAGTTCTTC. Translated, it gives CASGEGLAGEPHNEQFF.

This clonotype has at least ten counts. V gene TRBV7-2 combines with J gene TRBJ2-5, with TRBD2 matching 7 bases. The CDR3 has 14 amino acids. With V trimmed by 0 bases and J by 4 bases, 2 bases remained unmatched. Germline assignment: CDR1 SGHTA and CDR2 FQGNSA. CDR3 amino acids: CASSLAGGSETQYF. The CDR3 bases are TGTGCCAGCAGCTTAGCGGGAGGGTCAGAGACCCAGTACTTC. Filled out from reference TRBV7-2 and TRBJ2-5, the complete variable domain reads GAGVSQSPSNKVTEKGKDVELRCDPISGHTALYWYRQSLGQGLEFLIYFQGNSAPDKSGLPSDRFSAERTGGSVSTLTIQRTQQEDSAVYLCASSLAGGSETQYFGPGTRLLVL.

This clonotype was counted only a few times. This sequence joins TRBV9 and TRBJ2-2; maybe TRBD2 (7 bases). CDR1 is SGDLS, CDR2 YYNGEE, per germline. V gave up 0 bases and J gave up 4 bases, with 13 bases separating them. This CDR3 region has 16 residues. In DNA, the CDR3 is TGTGCCAGCAGCGTAGGGGGGGGCGAGGGCACCGGGGAGCTGTTTTTT. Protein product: CASSVGGGEGTGELFF.

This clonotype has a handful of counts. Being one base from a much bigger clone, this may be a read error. CDR3 nucleotides: TGTGCCAGCAGCCTGACGTTGACTTTAGGACTAGCGGGAGCGGGTACGCAGTATTTT. Translation gives CASSLTLTLGLAGAGTQYF. The chain is built from TRBV7-2 and TRBJ2-3; TRBD2 agrees at 13 bases. Trimming took 5 bases from V and 8 from J; bases not matched to a gene: 19. Looked up from germline, CDR1 is SGHTA and CDR2 is FQGNSA. The CDR3 length is 19 residues.

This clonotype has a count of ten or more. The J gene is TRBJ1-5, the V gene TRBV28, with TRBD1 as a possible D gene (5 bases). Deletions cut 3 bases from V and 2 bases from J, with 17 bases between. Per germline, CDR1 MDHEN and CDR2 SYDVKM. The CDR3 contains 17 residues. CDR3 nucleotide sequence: TGTGCCAGCAGTTTCACCTTCCTCGGGGGTGGCAATCAGCCCCAGCATTTT. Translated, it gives CASSFTFLGGGNQPQHF.

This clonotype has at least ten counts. CDR3 nucleotide sequence: TGTGCCAGCAGCCAGGGAGGGGGGCTTGGGAATGAGCAGTTCTTC. Its translation is CASSQGGGLGNEQFF. This chain joins TRBV3-1 and TRBJ2-1, with TRBD2 as a possible D gene (7 bases). CDR3 length: 15 residues. Trimming took 3 bases from V and 7 from J, leaving 16 bases between them. The germline V gene has CDR1 LGHDT and CDR2 YNNKEL (reference sequence).

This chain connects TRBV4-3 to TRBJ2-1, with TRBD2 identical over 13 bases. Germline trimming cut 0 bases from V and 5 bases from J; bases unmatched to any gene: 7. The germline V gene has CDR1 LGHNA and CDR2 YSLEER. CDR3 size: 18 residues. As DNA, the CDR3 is TGCGCCAGCAGCCAAGATAGGACTAGCGGGAGTCCACACAATGAGCAGTTCTTC. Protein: CASSQDRTSGSPHNEQFF.

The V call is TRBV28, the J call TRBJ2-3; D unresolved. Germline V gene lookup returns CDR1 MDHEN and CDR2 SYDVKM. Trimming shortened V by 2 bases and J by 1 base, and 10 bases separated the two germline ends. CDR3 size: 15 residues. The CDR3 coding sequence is TGTGCCAGCAGTTTACTAGGAAGTGGCACAGATACGCAGTATTTT. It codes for CASSLLGSGTDTQYF. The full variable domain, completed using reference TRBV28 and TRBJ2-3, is DVKVTQSSRYLVKRTGEKVFLECVQDMDHENMFWYRQDPGLGLRLIYFSYDVKMKEKGDIPEGYSVSREKKERFSLILESASTNQTSMYLCASSLLGSGTDTQYFGPGTRLTVL.

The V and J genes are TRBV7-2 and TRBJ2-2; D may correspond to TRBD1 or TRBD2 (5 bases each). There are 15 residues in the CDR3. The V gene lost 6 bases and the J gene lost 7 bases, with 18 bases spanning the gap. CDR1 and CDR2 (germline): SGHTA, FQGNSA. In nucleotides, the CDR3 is TGTGCCAGCAGGGGACCTAATTCTAACGGCGGGGAGCTGTTTTTT. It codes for CASRGPNSNGGELFF.

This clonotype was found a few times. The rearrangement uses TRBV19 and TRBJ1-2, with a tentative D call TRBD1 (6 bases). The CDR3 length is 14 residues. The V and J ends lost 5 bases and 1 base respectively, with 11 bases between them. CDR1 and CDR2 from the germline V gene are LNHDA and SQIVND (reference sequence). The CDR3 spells CASSRTAGNYGYTF. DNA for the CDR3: TGTGCCAGTAGTCGGACAGCCGGTAACTATGGCTACACCTTC.

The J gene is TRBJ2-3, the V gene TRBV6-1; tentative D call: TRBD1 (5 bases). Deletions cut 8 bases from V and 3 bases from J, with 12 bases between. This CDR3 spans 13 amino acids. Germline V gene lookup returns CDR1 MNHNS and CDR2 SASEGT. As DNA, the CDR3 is TGTGCCAGCTCGGAACAGGATACAGATACGCAGTATTTT. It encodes CASSEQDTDTQYF.

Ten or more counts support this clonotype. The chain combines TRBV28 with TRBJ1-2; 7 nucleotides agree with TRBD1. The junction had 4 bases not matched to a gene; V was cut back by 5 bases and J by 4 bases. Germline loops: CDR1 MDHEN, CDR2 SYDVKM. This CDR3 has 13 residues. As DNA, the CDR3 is TGTGCCAGCAGTCTACAGGGGAGCTATGGCTACACCTTC. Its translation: CASSLQGSYGYTF.

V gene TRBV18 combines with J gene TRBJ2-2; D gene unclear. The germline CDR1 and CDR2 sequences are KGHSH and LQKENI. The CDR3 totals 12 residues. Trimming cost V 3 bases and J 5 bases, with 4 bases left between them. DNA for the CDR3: TGTGCCAGCTCACCTGAGACCGGGGAGCTGTTTTTT. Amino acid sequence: CASSPETGELFF.

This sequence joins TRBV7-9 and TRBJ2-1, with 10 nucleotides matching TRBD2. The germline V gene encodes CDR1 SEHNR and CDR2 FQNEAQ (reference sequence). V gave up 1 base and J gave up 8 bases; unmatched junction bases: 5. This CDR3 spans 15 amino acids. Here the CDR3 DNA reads TGTGCCAGCAGCTTAGGAGCTAGCGGGAGCCATGAGCAGTTCTTC. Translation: CASSLGASGSHEQFF.

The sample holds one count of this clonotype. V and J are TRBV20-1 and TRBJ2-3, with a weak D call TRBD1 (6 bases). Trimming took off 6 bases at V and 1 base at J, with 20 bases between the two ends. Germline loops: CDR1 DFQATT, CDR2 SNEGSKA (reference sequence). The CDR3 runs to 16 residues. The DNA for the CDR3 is TGCAGTGCGGGCCGGGACAACCCCGCCGGCACAGATACGCAGTATTTT. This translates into CSAGRDNPAGTDTQYF.

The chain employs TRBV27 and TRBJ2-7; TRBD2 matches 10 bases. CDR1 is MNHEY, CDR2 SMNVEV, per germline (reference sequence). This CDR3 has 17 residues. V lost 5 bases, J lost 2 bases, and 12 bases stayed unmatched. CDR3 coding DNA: TGTGCCAGCAGTCTCACTCTAGCGGGAGTCAGGGCCTACGAGCAGTACTTC. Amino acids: CASSLTLAGVRAYEQYF.

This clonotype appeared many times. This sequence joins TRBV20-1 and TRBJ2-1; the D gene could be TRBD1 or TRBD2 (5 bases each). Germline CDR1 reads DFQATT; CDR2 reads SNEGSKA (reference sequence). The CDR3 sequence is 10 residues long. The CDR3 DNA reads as TGCGTTTCCGGGGCGAATGAGCAGTTCTTC. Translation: CVSGANEQFF.

CDR3 amino acids: CASSQGDSAHNSPLHF. CDR3 coding DNA: TGCGCCAGCAGCCAGGGGGACAGCGCCCATAATTCACCCCTCCACTTT. V is TRBV4-1 and J is TRBJ1-6, with 7 bases fitting TRBD1. Germline CDR1 is MGHRA and CDR2 is YSYEKL. V dropped 3 bases and J dropped 5; count of bases not matched to a gene: 7. The CDR3 spans 16 residues.

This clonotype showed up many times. The CDR3 sequence is CSARRGGRAETQYF. As DNA, the CDR3 is TGCAGTGCGCGGAGGGGCGGGAGGGCCGAGACCCAGTACTTC. V and J are TRBV20-1 and TRBJ2-5; TRBD2 matches at 9 bases. The CDR3 is 14 amino acids. The junction had 10 bases not matched to a gene; V was cut back by 6 bases and J by 5 bases. CDR1 and CDR2 (germline): DFQATT, SNEGSKA (reference sequence).

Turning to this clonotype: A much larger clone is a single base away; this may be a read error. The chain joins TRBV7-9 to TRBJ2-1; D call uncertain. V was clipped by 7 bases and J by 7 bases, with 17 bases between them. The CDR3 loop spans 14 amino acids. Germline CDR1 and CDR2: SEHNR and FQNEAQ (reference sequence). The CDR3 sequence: CASILGYQANEQFF. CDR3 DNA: TGTGCCAGCATCTTGGGTTATCAAGCTAATGAGCAGTTCTTC.

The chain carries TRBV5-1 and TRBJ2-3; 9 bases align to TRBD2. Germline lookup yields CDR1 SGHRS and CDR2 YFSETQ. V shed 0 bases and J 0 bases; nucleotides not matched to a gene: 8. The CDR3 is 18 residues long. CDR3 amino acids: CASSLEAGGARSTDTQYF. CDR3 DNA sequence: TGCGCCAGCAGCTTGGAAGCGGGAGGCGCCCGTAGCACAGATACGCAGTATTTT.

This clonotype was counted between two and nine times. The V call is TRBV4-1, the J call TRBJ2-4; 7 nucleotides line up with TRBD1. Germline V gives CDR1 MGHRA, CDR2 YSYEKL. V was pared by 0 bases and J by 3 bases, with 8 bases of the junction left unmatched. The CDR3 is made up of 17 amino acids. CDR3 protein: CASSQEGTDFVKNIQYF. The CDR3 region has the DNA TGCGCCAGCAGCCAAGAGGGGACAGATTTTGTCAAAAACATTCAGTACTTC.

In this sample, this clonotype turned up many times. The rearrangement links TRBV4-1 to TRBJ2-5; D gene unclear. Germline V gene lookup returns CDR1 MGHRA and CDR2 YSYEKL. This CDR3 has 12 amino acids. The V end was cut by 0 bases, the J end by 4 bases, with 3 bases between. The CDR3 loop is CASSQDTETQYF. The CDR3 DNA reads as TGCGCCAGCAGCCAAGATACAGAGACCCAGTACTTC.

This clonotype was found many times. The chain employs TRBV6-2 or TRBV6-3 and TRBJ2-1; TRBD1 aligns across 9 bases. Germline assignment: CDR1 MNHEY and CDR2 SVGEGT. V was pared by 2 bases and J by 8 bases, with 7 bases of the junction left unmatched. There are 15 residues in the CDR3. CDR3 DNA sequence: TGTGCCAGCAGTTACCCGGACAGGGGAGGTGATGAGCAGTTCTTC. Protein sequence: CASSYPDRGGDEQFF.

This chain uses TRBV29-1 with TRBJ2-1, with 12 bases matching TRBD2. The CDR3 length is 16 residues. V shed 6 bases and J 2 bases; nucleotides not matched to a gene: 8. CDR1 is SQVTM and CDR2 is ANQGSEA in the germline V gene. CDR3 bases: TGCAGCGTGGCCGGGACTAGCGGGTCTCCCTACAATGAGCAGTTCTTC. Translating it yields CSVAGTSGSPYNEQFF.